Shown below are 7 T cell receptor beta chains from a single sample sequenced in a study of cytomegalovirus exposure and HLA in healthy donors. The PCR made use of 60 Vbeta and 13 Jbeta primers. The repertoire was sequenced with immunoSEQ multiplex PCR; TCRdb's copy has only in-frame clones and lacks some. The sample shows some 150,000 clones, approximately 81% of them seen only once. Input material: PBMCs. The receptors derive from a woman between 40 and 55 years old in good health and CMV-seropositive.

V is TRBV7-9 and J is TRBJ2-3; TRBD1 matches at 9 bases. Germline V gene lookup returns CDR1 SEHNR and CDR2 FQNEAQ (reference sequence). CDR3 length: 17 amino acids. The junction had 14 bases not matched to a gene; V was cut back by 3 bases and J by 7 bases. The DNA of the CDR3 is TGTGCCAGCAGCTTGGGTCTTTCCGGGACAGGGACCCATACGCAGTATTTT. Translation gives CASSLGLSGTGTHTQYF. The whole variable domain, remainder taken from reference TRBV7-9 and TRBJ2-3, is DTGVSQNPRHKITKRGQNVTFRCDPISEHNRLYWYRQTLGQGPEFLTYFQNEAQLEKSRLLSDRFSAERPKGSFSTLEIQRTEQGDSAMYLCASSLGLSGTGTHTQYFGPGTRLTVL.

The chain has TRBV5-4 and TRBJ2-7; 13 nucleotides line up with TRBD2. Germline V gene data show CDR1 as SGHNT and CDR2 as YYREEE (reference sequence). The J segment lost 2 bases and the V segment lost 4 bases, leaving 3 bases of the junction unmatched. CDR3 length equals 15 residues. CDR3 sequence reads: CASSHTSGGAYEQYF. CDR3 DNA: TGTGCCAGCAGCCATACTAGCGGGGGGGCCTACGAGCAGTACTTC.

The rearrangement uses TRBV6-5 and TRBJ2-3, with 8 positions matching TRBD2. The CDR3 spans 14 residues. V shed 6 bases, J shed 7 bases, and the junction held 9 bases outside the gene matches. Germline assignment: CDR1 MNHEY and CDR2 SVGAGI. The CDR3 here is CASRPGLGVNTQYF. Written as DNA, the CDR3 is TGTGCCAGCAGGCCGGGACTAGGGGTTAATACGCAGTATTTT.

CDR3 sequence: CASSPDRDGYGYTF. DNA of the CDR3: TGTGCCAGTAGTCCCGACAGGGACGGCTATGGCTACACCTTC. The chain joins TRBV19 to TRBJ1-2; 7 bases map to TRBD1. V shed 5 bases and J 4 bases; nucleotides not matched to a gene: 7. The length of the CDR3 is 14 residues. Germline loops: CDR1 LNHDA, CDR2 SQIVND (reference sequence). Using reference TRBV19 and TRBJ1-2 for the parts outside the CDR3, the full variable domain is DGGITQSPKYLFRKEGQNVTLSCEQNLNHDAMYWYRQDPGQGLRLIYYSQIVNDFQKGDIAEGYSVSREKKESFPLTVTSAQKNPTAFYLCASSPDRDGYGYTFGSGTRLTVV.

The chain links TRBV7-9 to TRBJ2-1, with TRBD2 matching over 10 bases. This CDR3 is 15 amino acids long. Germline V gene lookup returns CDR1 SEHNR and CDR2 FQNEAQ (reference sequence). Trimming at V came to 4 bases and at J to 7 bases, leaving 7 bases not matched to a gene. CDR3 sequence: CASSSQTSGRNEQFF. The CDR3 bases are TGTGCCAGCAGCTCACAGACTAGCGGGCGGAATGAGCAGTTCTTC. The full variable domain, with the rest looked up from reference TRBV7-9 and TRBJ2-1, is DTGVSQNPRHKITKRGQNVTFRCDPISEHNRLYWYRQTLGQGPEFLTYFQNEAQLEKSRLLSDRFSAERPKGSFSTLEIQRTEQGDSAMYLCASSSQTSGRNEQFFGPGTRLTVL.

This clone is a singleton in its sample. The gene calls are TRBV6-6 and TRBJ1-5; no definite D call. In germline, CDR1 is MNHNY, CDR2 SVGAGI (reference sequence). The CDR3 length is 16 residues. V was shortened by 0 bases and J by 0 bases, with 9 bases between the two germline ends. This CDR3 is CASSYSFSDSNQPQHF. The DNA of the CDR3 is TGTGCCAGCAGTTACTCGTTCAGCGATAGCAATCAGCCCCAGCATTTT.

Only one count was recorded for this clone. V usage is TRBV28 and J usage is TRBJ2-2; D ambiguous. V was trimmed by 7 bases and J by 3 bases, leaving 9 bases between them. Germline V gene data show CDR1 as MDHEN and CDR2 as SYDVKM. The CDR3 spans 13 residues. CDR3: CASILSDTGELFF. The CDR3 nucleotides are TGTGCCAGCATCCTAAGTGACACCGGGGAGCTGTTTTTT.